Listed below are T cell receptor beta chains from one sample, sequenced in a study of a mutant IDH1 vaccine in newly diagnosed glioma. These receptors' targets are unknown. Sequenced by immunoSEQ multiplex PCR; TCRdb stores in-frame clones only, minus some. The sample records approximately 41,000 clones, over 75% being singletons. The sample here was PBMCs, taken from a glioma patient whose treatment included an IDH1 peptide vaccine. These receptors were collected from a man aged 40-49 years with glioma. The CDR3 runs from the conserved cysteine through the conserved F or W. Each record gives: clone size, V gene, J gene, CDR3 length, D gene, CDR3 protein, CDR3 DNA. The D gene is left open where the match is weak. Part of the rows lack a size; the others show once, few, many or a class for expanded clones.

clone_size: NA; v_call: TRBV19; j_call: TRBJ2-7; cdr3_length: 13; d_call: NA; cdr3_aa: CASSIGSNYEQYF; cdr3_nt: TGTGCCAGTAGTATCGGCAGTAACTACGAGCAGTACTTC
clone_size: NA; v_call: TRBV7-8; j_call: TRBJ1-5; cdr3_length: 16; d_call: NA; cdr3_aa: CASSPQPGRVNQPQHF; cdr3_nt: TGTGCCAGCAGCCCGCAGCCCGGGAGAGTGAATCAGCCCCAGCATTTT
clone_size: NA; v_call: TRBV2; j_call: TRBJ1-4; cdr3_length: 15; d_call: NA; cdr3_aa: CASSDGGIINEKLFF; cdr3_nt: TGTGCCAGCAGTGACGGGGGAATAATTAATGAAAAACTGTTTTTT
clone_size: NA; v_call: TRBV19; j_call: TRBJ1-5; cdr3_length: 13; d_call: NA; cdr3_aa: CASSLRLNQPQHF; cdr3_nt: TGTGCCAGTAGTCTTAGGCTCAATCAGCCCCAGCATTTT
clone_size: NA; v_call: TRBV6-1; j_call: TRBJ1-6; cdr3_length: 14; d_call: NA; cdr3_aa: CASIPGRTNSPLHF; cdr3_nt: TGTGCCAGCATCCCGGGACGGACAAATTCACCCCTCCACTTT
clone_size: NA; v_call: TRBV7-2; j_call: TRBJ1-2; cdr3_length: 15; d_call: NA; cdr3_aa: CASSLVRRGHYGYTF; cdr3_nt: TGTGCCAGCAGCTTAGTCAGAAGGGGCCACTATGGCTACACCTTC
clone_size: few; v_call: TRBV19; j_call: TRBJ1-1; cdr3_length: 13; d_call: NA; cdr3_aa: CASSIDRGGEAFF; cdr3_nt: TGTGCCAGTAGTATCGACCGGGGCGGTGAAGCTTTCTTT
clone_size: NA; v_call: TRBV6-1; j_call: TRBJ2-5; cdr3_length: 15; d_call: NA; cdr3_aa: CASSVLGLSKETQYF; cdr3_nt: TGTGCCAGCAGTGTCCTCGGACTGTCCAAAGAGACCCAGTACTTC
clone_size: NA; v_call: TRBV6-5; j_call: TRBJ1-5; cdr3_length: 15; d_call: NA; cdr3_aa: CASSYSQGEGQPQHF; cdr3_nt: TGTGCCAGCAGTTATTCACAGGGTGAAGGACAGCCCCAGCATTTT
clone_size: NA; v_call: TRBV5-6; j_call: TRBJ2-2; cdr3_length: 16; d_call: NA; cdr3_aa: CASSKPLTGNTGELFF; cdr3_nt: TGTGCCAGCAGCAAGCCCTTGACAGGGAACACCGGGGAGCTGTTTTTT
clone_size: NA; v_call: TRBV20-1; j_call: TRBJ1-1; cdr3_length: 11; d_call: TRBD1; cdr3_aa: CSAGGQGRAFF; cdr3_nt: TGCAGTGCTGGGGGACAGGGGAGAGCTTTCTTT
clone_size: NA; v_call: TRBV5-1; j_call: TRBJ2-2; cdr3_length: 14; d_call: NA; cdr3_aa: CASSLGGLTGELFF; cdr3_nt: TGCGCCAGCAGCTTGGGCGGTCTAACCGGGGAGCTGTTTTTT
clone_size: NA; v_call: TRBV9; j_call: TRBJ1-2; cdr3_length: 12; d_call: NA; cdr3_aa: CASSSQGDGYTF; cdr3_nt: TGTGCCAGCAGCTCGCAAGGGGATGGCTACACCTTC
clone_size: NA; v_call: TRBV7-2; j_call: TRBJ2-7; cdr3_length: 15; d_call: TRBD2; cdr3_aa: CASSFGTSPSYEQYF; cdr3_nt: TGTGCCAGCAGTTTCGGGACTAGTCCCTCCTACGAGCAGTACTTC
clone_size: NA; v_call: TRBV2; j_call: TRBJ1-5; cdr3_length: 13; d_call: NA; cdr3_aa: CASRLSDGQPQHF; cdr3_nt: TGTGCCAGCCGCCTAAGCGATGGTCAGCCCCAGCATTTT
clone_size: NA; v_call: TRBV5-5; j_call: TRBJ1-4; cdr3_length: 15; d_call: NA; cdr3_aa: CASSLAYGYNEKLFF; cdr3_nt: TGTGCCAGCAGCTTGGCTTACGGTTATAATGAAAAACTGTTTTTT
clone_size: NA; v_call: TRBV10-2; j_call: TRBJ1-2; cdr3_length: 14; d_call: NA; cdr3_aa: CASSESAGRYGYTF; cdr3_nt: TGCGCCAGCAGTGAGTCGGCAGGGAGGTATGGCTACACCTTC
clone_size: NA; v_call: TRBV19; j_call: TRBJ1-1; cdr3_length: 17; d_call: TRBD1; cdr3_aa: CASSSGSGQGFGTEAFF; cdr3_nt: TGTGCCAGTAGTTCCGGGTCGGGACAGGGTTTCGGCACTGAAGCTTTCTTT
clone_size: NA; v_call: TRBV14; j_call: TRBJ1-2; cdr3_length: 12; d_call: NA; cdr3_aa: CASSQEPYGYTF; cdr3_nt: TGTGCCAGCAGCCAAGAGCCCTATGGCTACACCTTC
clone_size: NA; v_call: TRBV11-2; j_call: TRBJ1-5; cdr3_length: 15; d_call: NA; cdr3_aa: CASSLDGRSNQPQHF; cdr3_nt: TGTGCCAGCAGCTTGGATGGTAGGAGCAATCAGCCCCAGCATTTT
clone_size: NA; v_call: TRBV28; j_call: TRBJ2-3; cdr3_length: 16; d_call: TRBD1; cdr3_aa: CASSPRTGPRTDTQYF; cdr3_nt: TGTGCCAGCAGTCCTCGGACAGGGCCTCGCACAGATACGCAGTATTTT
clone_size: NA; v_call: TRBV6-5; j_call: TRBJ2-1; cdr3_length: 15; d_call: TRBD2; cdr3_aa: CASSYTGPGRSDQFF; cdr3_nt: TGTGCCAGCAGTTACACGGGCCCCGGGAGGTCTGATCAGTTCTTC
clone_size: few; v_call: TRBV13; j_call: TRBJ1-1; cdr3_length: 13; d_call: NA; cdr3_aa: CASSSGPFSEAFF; cdr3_nt: TGTGCCAGCAGCTCGGGACCCTTCTCTGAAGCTTTCTTT
clone_size: NA; v_call: TRBV7-2; j_call: TRBJ2-1; cdr3_length: 15; d_call: TRBD2; cdr3_aa: CASSPTSGRGGLQFF; cdr3_nt: TGTGCCAGCAGCCCAACTAGCGGGAGGGGAGGCTTGCAGTTCTTC
clone_size: NA; v_call: TRBV18; j_call: TRBJ2-4; cdr3_length: 18; d_call: TRBD1; cdr3_aa: CASSHQGAMDWGKNIQYF; cdr3_nt: TGTGCCAGCTCCCATCAGGGGGCGATGGATTGGGGCAAAAACATTCAGTACTTC
clone_size: NA; v_call: TRBV10-3; j_call: TRBJ2-3; cdr3_length: 13; d_call: NA; cdr3_aa: CAIWAGYTDTQYF; cdr3_nt: TGTGCCATTTGGGCGGGATACACAGATACGCAGTATTTT
clone_size: NA; v_call: TRBV7-2; j_call: TRBJ1-5; cdr3_length: 14; d_call: NA; cdr3_aa: CASSLRTGRQPQHF; cdr3_nt: TGTGCCAGCAGCTTGAGGACCGGCCGTCAGCCCCAGCATTTT
clone_size: NA; v_call: TRBV9; j_call: TRBJ2-3; cdr3_length: 15; d_call: NA; cdr3_aa: CASSVGGVGTDTQYF; cdr3_nt: TGTGCCAGCAGCGTAGGGGGTGTAGGCACAGATACGCAGTATTTT
clone_size: NA; v_call: TRBV7-8; j_call: TRBJ2-5; cdr3_length: 17; d_call: TRBD2; cdr3_aa: CASSLASGIRGQETQYF; cdr3_nt: TGTGCCAGCAGCTTGGCTAGCGGGATAAGGGGACAAGAGACCCAGTACTTC
clone_size: NA; v_call: TRBV4-1; j_call: TRBJ1-3; cdr3_length: 16; d_call: NA; cdr3_aa: CASSQDPPDSGNTIYF; cdr3_nt: TGCGCCAGCAGCCAAGATCCTCCGGACTCTGGAAACACCATATATTTT
clone_size: NA; v_call: TRBV10-1; j_call: TRBJ1-1; cdr3_length: 15; d_call: TRBD1; cdr3_aa: CASSERTGGYTEAFF; cdr3_nt: TGCGCCAGCAGTGAACGTACAGGGGGATACACTGAAGCTTTCTTT
clone_size: NA; v_call: TRBV5-1; j_call: TRBJ1-6; cdr3_length: 15; d_call: TRBD1; cdr3_aa: CASSWGTGNNSPLHF; cdr3_nt: TGCGCCAGCAGCTGGGGGACAGGGAATAATTCACCCCTCCACTTT
clone_size: NA; v_call: TRBV18; j_call: TRBJ2-1; cdr3_length: 14; d_call: NA; cdr3_aa: CASSPPEAYNEQFF; cdr3_nt: TGTGCCAGCTCACCACCGGAAGCCTACAATGAGCAGTTCTTC
clone_size: NA; v_call: TRBV5-1; j_call: TRBJ2-5; cdr3_length: 14; d_call: NA; cdr3_aa: CASSPRPSGETQYF; cdr3_nt: TGCGCCAGCAGCCCGAGACCGTCCGGGGAGACCCAGTACTTC
clone_size: once; v_call: TRBV29-1; j_call: TRBJ2-4; cdr3_length: 12; d_call: NA; cdr3_aa: CSVAPNQNIQYF; cdr3_nt: TGCAGCGTTGCCCCTAACCAAAACATTCAGTACTTC